The 13 T cell receptor beta chains in this list originate from one sample, sequenced in a study of human T cells and chemical hapten exposure. TCRdb fed the RACE reads into MiXCR, producing one record per CDR3 protein. The sample has 30,000 to 40,000 distinct CDR3 sequences, more than 10% seen once. Time point of the sample: pre-sensitization, week 0. Noted treatment: therapeutic diphenylcyclopropenone sensitization with weekly scalp DPC. Total RNA was isolated from whole blood that had not been fractionated. The source was whole blood, collected in connection with sensitization to the hapten diphenylcyclopropenone (DPC). These receptors originate from a woman between 35 and 50 years old with alopecia areata. Some clones in this sample may be carry-over from other donors' samples.

The rearrangement uses TRBV9 and TRBJ2-3; TRBD1 agrees at 10 bases. Germline V lookup: CDR1 SGDLS, CDR2 YYNGEE. V was pared by 3 bases and J by 5 bases, with 3 bases of the junction left unmatched. The CDR3 has 14 amino acids. In DNA form, the CDR3 reads TGTGCCAGCAGCGGACAGGGGGCTAAAGATACGCAGTATTTT. Translating gives CASSGQGAKDTQYF.

This clonotype was found many times. The chain joins TRBV7-3 to TRBJ2-1; weak D call: TRBD2 (5 bases). V gave up 3 bases and J gave up 0 bases, with 9 bases separating them. CDR1 is SGHTA, CDR2 FQGTGA, per germline. The CDR3 runs 15 residues. CDR3 sequence reads: CASSLSGGSYNEQFF. As DNA, the CDR3 is TGTGCCAGCAGCTTGAGCGGAGGCTCCTACAATGAGCAGTTCTTC.

This clonotype appeared many times. V is TRBV7-8 and J is TRBJ2-1, with 7 bases lining up with TRBD2. Germline trimming cut 1 base from V and 6 bases from J; bases unmatched to any gene: 6. The CDR3 loop spans 15 amino acids. Germline CDR1 and CDR2: SGHVS and FQNEAQ. CDR3 residues: CASSLELAVPNEQFF. In DNA form, the CDR3 reads TGTGCCAGCAGCTTAGAGCTAGCGGTCCCCAATGAGCAGTTCTTC.

The J gene is TRBJ2-2, the V gene TRBV5-1; unclear D gene. This CDR3 spans 11 amino acids. Germline V gene data show CDR1 as SGHRS and CDR2 as YFSETQ. Trimming pared 7 bases from V and 3 bases from J, leaving 4 bases between. The CDR3 loop is CASSDTGELFF. CDR3 in DNA: TGCGCCAGCTCTGACACCGGGGAGCTGTTTTTT.

This clonotype was found many times. In DNA, the CDR3 is TGTGCCAGCAGTCCGGGACGGGCCTCGCCCCAGCATTTT. Its protein product is CASSPGRASPQHF. This chain connects TRBV2 to TRBJ1-5, with a possible D match to TRBD1 (5 bases). Germline V gene data show CDR1 as SNHLY and CDR2 as FYNNEI. CDR3 length: 13 amino acids. V was shortened by 5 bases and J by 9 bases, with 14 bases between the two germline ends.

This clonotype was counted at least ten times. V usage is TRBV6-5 and J usage is TRBJ1-2, with 7 bases that match TRBD1. CDR1 and CDR2 (germline): MNHEY, SVGAGI. The CDR3 runs to 16 residues. J gave up 0 bases and V 0 bases, and 4 bases lay outside the gene matches. In nucleotides, the CDR3 is TGTGCCAGCAGTTACTCTTCCGGGACAGCTAACTATGGCTACACCTTC. Its translation: CASSYSSGTANYGYTF.

This clonotype has just a few counts. The chain uses TRBV7-9 and TRBJ2-3, with D hard to call. The germline V gene has CDR1 SEHNR and CDR2 FQNEAQ (reference sequence). The CDR3 spans 12 residues. Trimming removed 5 bases at V and 3 bases at J, with 6 bases between. Written as DNA, the CDR3 is TGTGCCAGCAGCACCTATACAGATACGCAGTATTTT. This translates into CASSTYTDTQYF.

This clonotype was found many times. The rearrangement uses TRBV7-2 and TRBJ2-5, with 7 bases matching TRBD2. The CDR3 runs to 14 residues. V shed 1 base, J shed 4 bases, and the junction held 3 bases outside the gene matches. From germline, CDR1 is SGHTA and CDR2 FQGNSA. The CDR3 region has the DNA TGTGCCAGCAGCTTAGGCCGCGGGGGAGAGACCCAGTACTTC. Protein: CASSLGRGGETQYF.

This clonotype appeared many times. This chain links TRBV7-9 with TRBJ2-3, with TRBD1 matching over 9 bases. Germline V gene lookup returns CDR1 SEHNR and CDR2 FQNEAQ (reference sequence). The CDR3 consists of 14 residues. V trimming: 4 bases; J trimming: 5 bases; junction bases outside the gene matches: 4. The CDR3 protein is CASSYWTGEDTQYF. CDR3 sequence (DNA): TGTGCCAGCAGCTACTGGACAGGGGAAGATACGCAGTATTTT.

In this sample, this clonotype turned up many times. The chain couples TRBV7-8 to TRBJ2-3; D is tentatively TRBD1 or TRBD2 (5 bases each). Trimming stripped 0 bases from V and 5 bases from J, with 15 bases between. CDR3 length: 16 amino acids. Germline V CDR1 and CDR2: SGHVS, FQNEAQ. CDR3 nucleotide sequence: TGTGCCAGCAGCTTAGCGTCGGGAAGGGGAGAAGATACGCAGTATTTT. This encodes CASSLASGRGEDTQYF. The entire variable domain, with the rest obtained from reference TRBV7-8 and TRBJ2-3, is as follows: GAGVSQSPRYKVAKRGQDVALRCDPISGHVSLFWYQQALGQGPEFLTYFQNEAQLDKSGLPSDRFFAERPEGSVSTLKIQRTQQEDSAVYLCASSLASGRGEDTQYFGPGTRLTVL.

By share, this clonotype counts as medium-sized. The chain is built from TRBV3-1 and TRBJ1-5; no reliable D call. The germline gives CDR1 LGHDT, CDR2 YNNKEL (reference sequence). The CDR3 runs 13 residues. Deletions cut 0 bases from V and 10 bases from J, with 10 bases between. CDR3 DNA: TGTGCCAGCAGCCAAGATCTGAACAACCCCCAGCATTTT. Protein sequence: CASSQDLNNPQHF. Full variable domain (outside the CDR3, taken from reference TRBV3-1 and TRBJ1-5): DTAVSQTPKYLVTQMGNDKSIKCEQNLGHDTMYWYKQDSKKFLKIMFSYNNKELIINETVPNRFSPKSPDKAHLNLHINSLELGDSAVYFCASSQDLNNPQHFGDGTRLSIL.

This clonotype was recorded at least ten times. V and J are TRBV20-1 and TRBJ1-2, with D hard to call. The CDR3 is 13 amino acids. The V gene's germline CDR1 is DFQATT and CDR2 SNEGSKA (reference sequence). V was shortened by 2 bases and J by 4 bases, with 11 bases between the two germline ends. CDR3 sequence reads: CSARMSGSYGYTF. The CDR3 region has the DNA TGCAGTGCTAGAATGTCCGGGTCCTATGGCTACACCTTC.

The chain carries TRBV20-1 and TRBJ2-7; no firm D call. The CDR3 covers 15 residues. Per germline, CDR1 DFQATT and CDR2 SNEGSKA (reference sequence). Trimming left V 1 base short and J 5 bases short, with 18 bases between. CDR3 loop: CSARGDKSLKHEQYF. The CDR3 DNA reads TGCAGTGCTAGAGGGGATAAGTCTTTGAAGCACGAGCAGTACTTC.